Listed below are T cell receptor beta chains from one sample, sequenced in a study of post-analysis software for immune sequencing data. TCRdb reprocessed the PCR reads via MiXCR and lists one record per CDR3 protein. The table includes a few hundred thousand distinct CDR3 sequences, 30% to 45% detected once. Sequenced: blood. These receptor sequences come from a girl aged 2 to 9 with multiple sclerosis. Each CDR3 is given with its conserved first and last residue. The order of the fields is clone size, V gene, D gene, J gene, CDR3 DNA, CDR3 protein. A D gene is named only where the DNA matches it firmly. A row's size may be missing; if present it is once, few, many or a size class.

size: many; V: TRBV4-3; D: .; J: TRBJ2-5; DNA: TGCGCCAGCAGCCAAGGACTGGGGGGGACCCAGTACTTC; CDR3: CASSQGLGGTQYF
size: .; V: TRBV2; D: TRBD1; J: TRBJ2-1; DNA: TGTGCCAGCAGTGAACAGGGGGCGACGTATGAGCAGTTCTTC; CDR3: CASSEQGATYEQFF
size: few; V: TRBV3-1; D: TRBD2; J: TRBJ2-7; DNA: TGTGCCAGCAGCCAAGGTCTAGCGGTCCTATACGAGCAGTACTTC; CDR3: CASSQGLAVLYEQYF
size: few; V: TRBV28; D: .; J: TRBJ1-6; DNA: TGTGCCAGCAGTTTATACACAGCCCTGAATTCACCCCTCCACTTT; CDR3: CASSLYTALNSPLHF
size: .; V: TRBV6-5; D: TRBD1; J: TRBJ1-2; DNA: TGTGCCAGCAGTGGCAGGGGGCGCGGCTATGGCTACACCTTC; CDR3: CASSGRGRGYGYTF
size: .; V: TRBV4-3; D: .; J: TRBJ2-3; DNA: TGCGCCAGCAGCCAAGATACGCTCACAGATACGCAGTATTTT; CDR3: CASSQDTLTDTQYF
size: .; V: TRBV29-1; D: .; J: TRBJ1-6; DNA: TGCAGCATATCGCAAGACAGCACTAATTCACCCCTCCACTTT; CDR3: CSISQDSTNSPLHF
size: few; V: TRBV6-1; D: TRBD1; J: TRBJ1-2; DNA: TGTGCCAGCAGTTGGCAGGGGGATGACTATGGCTACACCTTC; CDR3: CASSWQGDDYGYTF
size: .; V: TRBV12-3/TRBV12-4; D: .; J: TRBJ2-1; DNA: TGTGCCAGCAGTTTCCAGGAGTACAATGAGCAGTTCTTC; CDR3: CASSFQEYNEQFF
size: .; V: TRBV7-8; D: .; J: TRBJ2-1; DNA: TGTGCCAGCAGCAGGTGGGACTCATACAATGAGCAGTTCTTC; CDR3: CASSRWDSYNEQFF
size: few; V: TRBV29-1; D: .; J: TRBJ2-1; DNA: TGCAGCGTTCGTGGAGACAGAACCCACAATGAGCAGTTCTTC; CDR3: CSVRGDRTHNEQFF
size: few; V: TRBV5-5; D: .; J: TRBJ2-7; DNA: TGTGCCAGCAGGCTCTTCACAGGGTCCTACGAGCAGTACTTC; CDR3: CASRLFTGSYEQYF
size: few; V: TRBV27; D: TRBD1; J: TRBJ1-2; DNA: TGTGCCAGCAGGATGGGACAGAACTATGGCTACACCTTC; CDR3: CASRMGQNYGYTF
size: .; V: TRBV4-1; D: TRBD1; J: TRBJ2-1; DNA: TGCGCCAGCAGCCATTGGGACAGAGACAATGAGCAGTTCTTC; CDR3: CASSHWDRDNEQFF
size: .; V: TRBV7-3; D: TRBD1; J: TRBJ2-1; DNA: TGTGCCAGCAGCCCGCTCACCAGGACAGGGGCCCAAATCTCCTACAATGAGCAGTTCTTC; CDR3: CASSPLTRTGAQISYNEQFF